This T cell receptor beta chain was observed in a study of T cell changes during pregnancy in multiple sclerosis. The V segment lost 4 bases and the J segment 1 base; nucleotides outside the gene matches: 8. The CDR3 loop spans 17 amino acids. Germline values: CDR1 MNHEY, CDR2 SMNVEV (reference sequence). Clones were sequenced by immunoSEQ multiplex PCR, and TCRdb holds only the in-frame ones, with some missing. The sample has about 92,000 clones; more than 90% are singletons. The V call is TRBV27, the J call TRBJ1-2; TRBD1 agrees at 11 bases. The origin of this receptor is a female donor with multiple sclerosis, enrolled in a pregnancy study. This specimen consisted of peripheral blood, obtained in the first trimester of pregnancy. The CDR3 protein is CASSYLTGTGGNYGYTF. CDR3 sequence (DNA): TGTGCCAGCAGTTACTTGACAGGGACAGGGGGTAACTATGGCTACACCTTC.